This TCR beta chain was found in a study of identical twins. The CDR3 consists of 16 residues. V lost 6 bases, J lost 1 base, and 5 bases stayed unmatched. This clonotype was seen at least ten times. Its antigen is currently unknown. TCRdb re-called the 5' RACE reads through MiXCR, storing one row per CDR3 protein. The table shows some 590,000 distinct CDR3 sequences, with 9% to 10% occurring only once. Study-wide results and limits: Sequences that were beta out-of-frame showed weaker excess twin sharing. For monozygotic twins, models underestimated out-of-frame TCR alpha sharing.

This sample was shared with a second study, whose subject was yellow fever vaccine responses in identical twins. From that study: Convergence reportedly seemed to mark part of the twins' vaccine T cell response, with personalization marking the rest.

This chain uses TRBV12-3 or TRBV12-4 with TRBJ1-5; 11 nucleotides line up with TRBD1. Sequencing input: PBMCs. The receptor's source is a woman younger than 30 in good health. The CDR3 sequence: CASSGQGAHSNQPQHF. CDR3 DNA: TGTGCCAGCAGCGGACAGGGGGCCCACAGCAATCAGCCCCAGCATTTT.